This T cell receptor beta chain is from a study of molecular identifiers for immune sequencing clone quantification. In this sample, this clonotype turned up many times. The antigen is not known. As previously described, bulk TCR libraries were made using listed TCR primers. Using its own MiXCR run on the PCR reads, TCRdb lists one record per CDR3 protein. The table has 60,000 to 70,000 distinct CDR3 sequences, 15% to 20% seen once. Study-wide results and caveats: In cases of identical TCR molecules sharing a barcode, highly expanded clone sizes could be underestimated. Effector cells kept over 97% of their molecules in clones above 20 RNA copies, while naive cells kept under 1% there.

The germline gives CDR1 LGHDT, CDR2 YNNKEL (reference sequence). After removal of 0 bases from V and 4 bases from J, the junction contained 8 bases not matched to a gene. There are 17 residues in the CDR3. This chain connects TRBV3-1 to TRBJ2-1, with TRBD2 matching over 8 bases. This TCR came from a human donor in good health. Some libraries in this study had Jurkat cell RNA spiked in. Sample: naive CD8+ T cells from blood, with Jurkat cell RNA spiked in. Subset here: FACS-sorted CD8+CD4-CCR7+CD45RA+ naive T cells. DNA for the CDR3: TGTGCCAGCAGCCAAGAGATCGGACTAGCACCATACAATGAGCAGTTCTTC. Its translation: CASSQEIGLAPYNEQFF.